Listed here are 3 T cell receptor beta chains from one sample, sequenced in a study of CD8 T cells in ankylosing spondylitis. Study-wide findings and caveats: In ankylosing spondylitis blood, a motif of roughly 8 highly homologous TCR beta variants appeared characteristic.

Their specific antigens are unknown. MiXCR, applied by TCRdb to the 5' RACE reads, yields one record per CDR3 protein. This sample has almost 400,000 distinct CDR3 sequences, with approximately 20% found just once. The specimen was blood, either unsorted or a sorted T cell fraction (not recorded which). All receptors come from a male donor with ankylosing spondylitis.

The chain employs TRBV11-1 and TRBJ2-1; TRBD1 aligns across 10 bases. V shed 6 bases, J shed 4 bases, and the junction held 9 bases outside the gene matches. CDR1 is SGHAT and CDR2 is FQDESV in the germline V gene (reference sequence). This CDR3 comprises 16 residues. CDR3: CASRHGDRGPYNEQFF. Here the CDR3 DNA reads TGTGCCAGCAGACACGGGGACAGGGGTCCTTACAATGAGCAGTTCTTC.

There are a few counts of this clonotype. The chain employs TRBV10-2 and TRBJ2-2, with D hard to call. Germline values: CDR1 WSHSY, CDR2 SAAADI. The CDR3 covers 15 residues. V was clipped by 3 bases and J by 4 bases, with 12 bases between them. CDR3: CASSESMFPTGELFF. The CDR3 DNA reads as TGCGCCAGCAGTGAAAGTATGTTCCCCACCGGGGAGCTGTTTTTT.

The J gene is TRBJ2-1, the V gene TRBV6-2 or TRBV6-3, with 8 bases lining up with TRBD2. The trim removed 6 bases at V and 4 bases at J, leaving 8 bases unmatched. Germline assignment: CDR1 MNHEY and CDR2 SVGEGT. This CDR3 contains 15 residues. CDR3 DNA sequence: TGTGCCAGCAGATCCTACCGGGGGGGTTACAATGAGCAGTTCTTC. Protein: CASRSYRGGYNEQFF.